This T cell receptor beta chain is drawn from a study of blood T cell repertoires in COVID-19. Data came from immunoSEQ multiplex PCR; TCRdb stores just in-frame clones and leaves some out. The repertoire holds 310,000 or so clones, with roughly 87% as singletons. The germline gives CDR1 SGHTA, CDR2 FQGTGA. The V and J ends lost 0 bases and 14 bases respectively, with 16 bases between them. The CDR3 has 13 amino acids. The specimen sequenced was peripheral blood. The sequence was obtained from a man younger than 45 with COVID-19, enrolled during active disease. V gene TRBV7-3 combines with J gene TRBJ1-2, with no clear D. The CDR3 DNA sequence: TGTGCCAGCAGCTTAACTGCAGCGAGTCTTTTAACCTTC. Translation: CASSLTAASLLTF.